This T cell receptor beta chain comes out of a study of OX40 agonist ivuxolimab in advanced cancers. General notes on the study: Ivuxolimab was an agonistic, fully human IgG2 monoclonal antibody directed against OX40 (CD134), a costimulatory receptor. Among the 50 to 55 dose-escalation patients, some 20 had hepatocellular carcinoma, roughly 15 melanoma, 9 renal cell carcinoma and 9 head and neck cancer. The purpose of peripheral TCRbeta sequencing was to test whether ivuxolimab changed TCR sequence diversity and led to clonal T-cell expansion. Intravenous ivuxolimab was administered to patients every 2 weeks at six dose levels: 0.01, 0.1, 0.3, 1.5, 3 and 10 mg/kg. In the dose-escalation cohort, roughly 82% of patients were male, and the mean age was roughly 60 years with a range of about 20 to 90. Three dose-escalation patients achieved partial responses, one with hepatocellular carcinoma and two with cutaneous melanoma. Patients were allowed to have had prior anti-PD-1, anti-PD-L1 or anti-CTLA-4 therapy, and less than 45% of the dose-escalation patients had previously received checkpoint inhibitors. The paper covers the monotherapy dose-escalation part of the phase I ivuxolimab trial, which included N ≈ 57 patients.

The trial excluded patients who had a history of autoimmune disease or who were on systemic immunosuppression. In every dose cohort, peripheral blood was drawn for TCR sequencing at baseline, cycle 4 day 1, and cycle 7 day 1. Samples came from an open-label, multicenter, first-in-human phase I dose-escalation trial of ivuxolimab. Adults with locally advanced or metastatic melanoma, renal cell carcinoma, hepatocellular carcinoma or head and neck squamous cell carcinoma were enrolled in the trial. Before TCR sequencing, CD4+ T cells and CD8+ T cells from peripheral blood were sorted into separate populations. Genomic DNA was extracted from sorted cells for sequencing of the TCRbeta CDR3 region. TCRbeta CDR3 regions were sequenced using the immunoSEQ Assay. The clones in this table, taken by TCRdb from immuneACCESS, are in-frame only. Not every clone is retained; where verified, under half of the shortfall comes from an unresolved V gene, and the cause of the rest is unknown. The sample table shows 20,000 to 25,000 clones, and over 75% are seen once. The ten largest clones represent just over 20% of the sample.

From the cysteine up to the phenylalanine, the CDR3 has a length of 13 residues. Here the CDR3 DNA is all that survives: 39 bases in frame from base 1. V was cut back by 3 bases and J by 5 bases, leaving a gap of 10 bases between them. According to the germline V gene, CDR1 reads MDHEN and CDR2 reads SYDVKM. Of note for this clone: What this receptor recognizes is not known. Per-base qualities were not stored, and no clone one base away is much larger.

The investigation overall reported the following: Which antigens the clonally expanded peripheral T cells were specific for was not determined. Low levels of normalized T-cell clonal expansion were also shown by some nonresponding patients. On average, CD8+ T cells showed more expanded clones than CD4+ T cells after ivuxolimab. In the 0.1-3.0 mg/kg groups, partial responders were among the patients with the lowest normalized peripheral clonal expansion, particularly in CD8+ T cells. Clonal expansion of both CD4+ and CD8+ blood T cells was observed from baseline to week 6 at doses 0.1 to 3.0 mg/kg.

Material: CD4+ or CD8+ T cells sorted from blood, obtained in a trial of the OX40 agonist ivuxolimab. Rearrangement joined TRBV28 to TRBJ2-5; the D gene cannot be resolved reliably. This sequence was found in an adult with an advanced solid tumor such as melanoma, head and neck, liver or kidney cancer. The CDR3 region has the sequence CASSFPEEETQYF. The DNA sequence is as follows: TGTGCCAGCAGTTTTCCAGAGGAGGAGACCCAGTACTTC.